This TCR beta chain was recorded in a study of cytomegalovirus exposure and HLA in healthy donors. This PCR relied on a set of 60 Vbeta primers and 13 Jbeta primers. The table came from immunoSEQ multiplex PCR; TCRdb's copy has only in-frame clones and leaves some out. The table has fewer than 250,000 clones, around 84% seen once; the top ten hold approximately 1.5%. The V and J ends lost 0 bases and 0 bases, in that order; junction bases with no gene match: 2. The CDR3 totals 16 residues. CDR1 and CDR2 from the germline V gene are SGHRS and YFSETQ. This receptor was identified in a young woman in good health and CMV-seronegative. The chain carries TRBV5-1 and TRBJ2-2; 7 bases match TRBD1. Sequenced: PBMCs. CDR3 protein: CASSLGGQPNTGELFF. The CDR3 bases are TGCGCCAGCAGCTTGGGGGGACAGCCGAACACCGGGGAGCTGTTTTTT. Using reference TRBV5-1 and TRBJ2-2 for the parts outside the CDR3, the full variable domain is KAGVTQTPRYLIKTRGQQVTLSCSPISGHRSVSWYQQTPGQGLQFLFEYFSETQRNKGNFPGRFSGRQFSNSRSEMNVSTLELGDSALYLCASSLGGQPNTGELFFGEGSRLTVL.